The rows below give T cell receptor beta chains drawn from one sample of a study of graft-versus-host responses after intestinal transplantation. Antigens for these TCRs are unknown. Repertoires were generated with immunoSEQ multiplex PCR, while TCRdb's copy carries only in-frame clones and drops some. The sample carries under 75,000 clones, around 90% recorded once. The sequences come from unstimulated CD8+ T cells sorted from spleen or lymph node cells, collected before transplant. Receptors were obtained from a human donor who was the organ donor for an intestinal transplant. The CDR3 runs from the conserved cysteine through the conserved F or W. A D gene is named only where the DNA matches it firmly. Clone size, where shown, is once, few, many, or a class for clones that have expanded.

CDR3 DNA	CDR3 protein	J gene	V gene	D gene	clone size
TGTGCCAGCAGCTTAGGAGGGGGGGCGGGGAGGGACACGCAGTATTTT	CASSLGGGAGRDTQYF	TRBJ2-3	TRBV5-6	NA	once
TGTGCCAGCAGCTTAAACGTACGTCTAAAAACGGGCAATCAGCCCCAGCATTTT	CASSLNVRLKTGNQPQHF	TRBJ1-5	TRBV7-2	NA	NA
TGTGCCAGCAGCTCGAGTAACCGCCAAGAGACCCAGTACTTC	CASSSSNRQETQYF	TRBJ2-5	TRBV9	NA	NA
TGCGCCAGCAGCGTGACAGAAAGACTAGCGGAAGCTTTCTTT	CASSVTERLAEAFF	TRBJ1-1	TRBV5-1	NA	NA
TGTGCCAGCAGTCTGACTAGCGGGGGGATCACCGGGGAGCTGTTTTTT	CASSLTSGGITGELFF	TRBJ2-2	TRBV6-4	TRBD2	NA
TGTGCCAGTAGAACCGCCTTGGATTCATGGAGTGAAAAACTGTTTTTT	CASRTALDSWSEKLFF	TRBJ1-4	TRBV19	NA	few
TGTGCCAGCAGTTCGGGCGTAAGGGGGAGGGCTAGCACAGATACGCAGTATTTT	CASSSGVRGRASTDTQYF	TRBJ2-3	TRBV27	NA	NA
TGTGCCAGCAGCTTTGGGAGGGCCGACGGGGGAGAGACCCAGTACTTC	CASSFGRADGGETQYF	TRBJ2-5	TRBV11-2	TRBD2	NA
TGTGCCAGCAATTTCGGGACAGGGTTAAATGAGCAGTTCTTC	CASNFGTGLNEQFF	TRBJ2-1	TRBV4-2	TRBD1	NA
TGTGCCAGCAGTTTCTCTGTAGCCAAAAACATTCAGTACTTC	CASSFSVAKNIQYF	TRBJ2-4	TRBV28	NA	once
TGTGCCAGCAGCTTAGGCCGGGGGGGCCTAGACAATGAGCAGTTCTTC	CASSLGRGGLDNEQFF	TRBJ2-1	TRBV13	TRBD2	NA
TGCGCCAGCAGTCCCTTACCTGGCAACACTGAAGCTTTCTTT	CASSPLPGNTEAFF	TRBJ1-1	TRBV4-1	NA	NA
TGCGCCAGCAGCTCCCTGAGACTAGCGGGTAACGGGGAGCTGTTTTTT	CASSSLRLAGNGELFF	TRBJ2-2	TRBV5-1	TRBD2	NA
TGTGCCAGCAGTGATGGACAGGGTTTTGAAAAACTGTTTTTT	CASSDGQGFEKLFF	TRBJ1-4	TRBV6-1	TRBD1	NA
TGTGCCAGCAGTCTGGCAGTTTCCACCGGGGAGCTGTTTTTT	CASSLAVSTGELFF	TRBJ2-2	TRBV7-6	NA	many
TGTGCCAGCAGCTTAGGCATAAGGGCTAGCGGGGTCACAGATACGCAGTATTTT	CASSLGIRASGVTDTQYF	TRBJ2-3	TRBV7-6	TRBD2	NA
TGTGCCAGCAGTGTAGGGGTTCAAGAGACCCAGTACTTC	CASSVGVQETQYF	TRBJ2-5	TRBV6-1	NA	NA
TGCGCCAGCAGCCAAGGGACAGGGAATCAGCCCCAGCATTTT	CASSQGTGNQPQHF	TRBJ1-5	TRBV4-1	TRBD1	NA
TGTGCCAGCAGCTTACTTGGCGGCTTGAACACTGAAGCTTTCTTT	CASSLLGGLNTEAFF	TRBJ1-1	TRBV7-3	NA	NA
TGCGCCAGCAGCCAGATTAGATCGAACACTGAAGCTTTCTTT	CASSQIRSNTEAFF	TRBJ1-1	TRBV4-3	NA	once
TGTGCCAGCAGCGCCACTCCCTACAATGAGCAGTTCTTC	CASSATPYNEQFF	TRBJ2-1	TRBV7-9	NA	once
TGTGCCAGCAGTATCACAGGGACACTGACCGGAAACACCATATATTTT	CASSITGTLTGNTIYF	TRBJ1-3	TRBV27	NA	NA
TGCAGCGTCACCCCGGCGGACTCTGGAAACACCATATATTTT	CSVTPADSGNTIYF	TRBJ1-3	TRBV29-1	NA	NA
TGTGCCAGCAGCGAAGGGACAGGTAGCAATCAGCCCCAGCATTTT	CASSEGTGSNQPQHF	TRBJ1-5	TRBV5-4	TRBD1	NA
TGTGCCAGTAGTCACGGGACAGGGTTCGGGAATGAGCAGTTCTTC	CASSHGTGFGNEQFF	TRBJ2-1	TRBV19	TRBD1	NA
TGTGCCAGTATAGTATTCGCCGGCGGGAATCAGAACTATGGCTACACCTTC	CASIVFAGGNQNYGYTF	TRBJ1-2	TRBV19	NA	NA
TGTGCCAGCAGCGTAGCCCGGACAGGGGGGGACTATGGCTACACCTTC	CASSVARTGGDYGYTF	TRBJ1-2	TRBV9	TRBD1	NA
TGCGCCAGCAGCCAAGATAGGGGACAGGGGGCGGAGACCCAGTACTTC	CASSQDRGQGAETQYF	TRBJ2-5	TRBV4-3	TRBD1	NA
TGCGCCAGCAGCTTGGGACAGGGATTTAAAGGGAACACTGAAGCTTTCTTT	CASSLGQGFKGNTEAFF	TRBJ1-1	TRBV5-1	TRBD1	NA
TGTGCCAGCAGCCTTGGACTAGTTAAGCAAGAGACCCAGTACTTC	CASSLGLVKQETQYF	TRBJ2-5	TRBV4-2	TRBD2	NA
TGTGCCAGCAGTACGGGGGGCTCCTATAATTCACCCCTCCACTTT	CASSTGGSYNSPLHF	TRBJ1-6	TRBV27	NA	NA
TGTGCCAGCAGACCCAGGGGTTATTATGGCTACACCTTC	CASRPRGYYGYTF	TRBJ1-2	TRBV28	NA	NA
TGTGCCAGCAGTCGCTTTATATCAGGGGCCCCCCAGGAGACCCAGTACTTC	CASSRFISGAPQETQYF	TRBJ2-5	TRBV5-6	NA	NA
TGTGCCAGCAGTCCCAATGACAGCTCCCAAAAACTGTTTTTT	CASSPNDSSQKLFF	TRBJ1-4	TRBV6-6	NA	few
TGTGCCAGCAGACCACAGGGGCGGACTGAAGCTTTCTTT	CASRPQGRTEAFF	TRBJ1-1	TRBV9	TRBD1	NA
TGCGCCAGCAGCCCCAAACAGGGACCCTACAATGAGCAGTTCTTC	CASSPKQGPYNEQFF	TRBJ2-1	TRBV5-1	NA	NA
TGTGCCAGCAGTTACCGGAGGGACACTGAAGCTTTCTTT	CASSYRRDTEAFF	TRBJ1-1	TRBV6-5	NA	NA
TGTGCCAGCAGTGAAACACAGGGGAGCCAGCCCCAGCATTTT	CASSETQGSQPQHF	TRBJ1-5	TRBV6-1	TRBD1	NA
TGTGCCAGCAGTGAAAAAGGACAGTTTGGCTACACCTTC	CASSEKGQFGYTF	TRBJ1-2	TRBV25-1	NA	NA
TGTGCCAGCAGTCCACGACAGGGGGATTTCAATGAGCAGTTCTTC	CASSPRQGDFNEQFF	TRBJ2-1	TRBV27	TRBD1	once
TGCGCCAGCAGCCCTATGACAGGGGGGTGGGCAGATACGCAGTATTTT	CASSPMTGGWADTQYF	TRBJ2-3	TRBV5-1	TRBD1	NA
TGTGCCAGCAGTTTCGGCGGGCCCTACAATGAGCAGTTCTTC	CASSFGGPYNEQFF	TRBJ2-1	TRBV27	NA	NA
TGTGCCAGCAGCCCGCTAGCGGGGGGGCGGAATGAGCAGTTCTTC	CASSPLAGGRNEQFF	TRBJ2-1	TRBV4-2	TRBD2	NA
TGCGCCAGCAGCCAAGACCCAGGGGACACCATATATTTT	CASSQDPGDTIYF	TRBJ1-3	TRBV4-3	NA	NA
TGTGCCAGCAGCGAGGGTCGCACTGAAGCTTTCTTT	CASSEGRTEAFF	TRBJ1-1	TRBV5-6	NA	NA
TGTGCCAGTACCGTATTCGGACAGGATGGCTACACCTTC	CASTVFGQDGYTF	TRBJ1-2	TRBV19	TRBD1	NA
TGCGCCAGCAGCCAAGGGACAGGGGGTTGGAACACTGAAGCTTTCTTT	CASSQGTGGWNTEAFF	TRBJ1-1	TRBV4-1	TRBD1	NA
TGTGCCAGCAGCTTTGACTTTAATGAAAAACTGTTTTTT	CASSFDFNEKLFF	TRBJ1-4	TRBV5-4	NA	few
TGTGCCTGGACGACCGCGGGGATGGATCAGCCCCAGCATTTT	CAWTTAGMDQPQHF	TRBJ1-5	TRBV30	NA	NA
TGTGCCAGCAGTTACTCGACTGCAGGGGGCAATGGCTACACCTTC	CASSYSTAGGNGYTF	TRBJ1-2	TRBV6-5	TRBD1	NA